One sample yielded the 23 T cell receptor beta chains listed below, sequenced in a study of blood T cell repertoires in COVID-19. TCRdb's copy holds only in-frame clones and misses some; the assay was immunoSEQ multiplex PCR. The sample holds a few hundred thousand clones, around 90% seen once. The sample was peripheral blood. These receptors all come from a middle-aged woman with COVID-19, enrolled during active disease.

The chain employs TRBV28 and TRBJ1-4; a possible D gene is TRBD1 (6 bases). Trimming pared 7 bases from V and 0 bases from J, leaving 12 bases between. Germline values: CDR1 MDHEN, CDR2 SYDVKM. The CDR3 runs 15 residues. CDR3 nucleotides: TGTGCCAGCAAAGTGGACAGTGCAACTAATGAAAAACTGTTTTTT. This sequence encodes CASKVDSATNEKLFF.

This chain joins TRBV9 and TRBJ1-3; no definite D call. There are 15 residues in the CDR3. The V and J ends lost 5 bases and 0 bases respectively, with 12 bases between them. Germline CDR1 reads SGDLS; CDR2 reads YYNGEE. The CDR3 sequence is CASSMDGNSGNTIYF. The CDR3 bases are TGTGCCAGCAGTATGGACGGGAACTCTGGAAACACCATATATTTT.

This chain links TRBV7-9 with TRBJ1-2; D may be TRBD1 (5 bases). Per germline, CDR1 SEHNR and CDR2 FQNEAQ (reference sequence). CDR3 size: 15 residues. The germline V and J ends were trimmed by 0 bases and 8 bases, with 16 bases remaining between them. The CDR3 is CASSLASRTTRGYTF. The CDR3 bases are TGTGCCAGCAGCTTAGCTTCTCGGACAACTCGCGGCTACACCTTC.

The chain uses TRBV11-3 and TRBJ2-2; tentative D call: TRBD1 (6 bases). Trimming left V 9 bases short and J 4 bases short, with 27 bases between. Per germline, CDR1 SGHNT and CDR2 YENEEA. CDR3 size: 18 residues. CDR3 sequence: CARDRDKGSLWGTGELFF. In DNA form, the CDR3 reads TGTGCCAGAGACCGGGACAAAGGATCTCTGTGGGGCACCGGGGAGCTGTTTTTT.

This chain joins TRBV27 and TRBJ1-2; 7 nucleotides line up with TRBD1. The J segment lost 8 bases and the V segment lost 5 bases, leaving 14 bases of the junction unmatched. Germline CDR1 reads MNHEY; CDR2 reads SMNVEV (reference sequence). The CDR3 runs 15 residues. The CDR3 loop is CASSPRQGSLGGYTF. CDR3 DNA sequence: TGTGCCAGCAGTCCCAGACAGGGATCCTTGGGCGGCTACACCTTC.

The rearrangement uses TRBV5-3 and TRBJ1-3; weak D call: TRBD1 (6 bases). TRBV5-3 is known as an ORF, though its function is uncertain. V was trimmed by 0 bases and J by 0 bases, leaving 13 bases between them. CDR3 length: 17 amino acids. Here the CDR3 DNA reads TGTGCCAGAAGCTTGGATTCGACAGGTCCCTCTGGAAACACCATATATTTT. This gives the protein CARSLDSTGPSGNTIYF.

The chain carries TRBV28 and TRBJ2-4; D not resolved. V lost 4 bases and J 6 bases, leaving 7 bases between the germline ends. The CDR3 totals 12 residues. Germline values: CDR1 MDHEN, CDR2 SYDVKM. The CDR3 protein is CASSSTVNIQYF. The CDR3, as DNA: TGTGCCAGCAGTTCCACAGTAAACATTCAGTACTTC.

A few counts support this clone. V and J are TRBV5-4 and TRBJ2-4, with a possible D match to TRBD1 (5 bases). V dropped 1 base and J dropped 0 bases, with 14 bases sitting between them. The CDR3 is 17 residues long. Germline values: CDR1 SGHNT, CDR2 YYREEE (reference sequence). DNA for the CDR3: TGTGCCAGCAGCTTGAGTAAAAAGGGGTTAGCCAAAAACATTCAGTACTTC. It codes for CASSLSKKGLAKNIQYF. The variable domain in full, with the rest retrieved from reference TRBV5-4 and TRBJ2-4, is ETGVTQSPTHLIKTRGQQVTLRCSSQSGHNTVSWYQQALGQGPQFIFQYYREEENGRGNFPPRFSGLQFPNYSSELNVNALELDDSALYLCASSLSKKGLAKNIQYFGAGTRLSVL.

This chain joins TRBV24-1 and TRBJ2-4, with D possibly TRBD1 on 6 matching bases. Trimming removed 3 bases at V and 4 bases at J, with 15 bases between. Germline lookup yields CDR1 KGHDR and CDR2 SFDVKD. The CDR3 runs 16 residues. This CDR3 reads CATSDPGQETKNIQYF. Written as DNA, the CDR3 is TGTGCCACCAGTGATCCGGGACAAGAGACGAAAAACATTCAGTACTTC.

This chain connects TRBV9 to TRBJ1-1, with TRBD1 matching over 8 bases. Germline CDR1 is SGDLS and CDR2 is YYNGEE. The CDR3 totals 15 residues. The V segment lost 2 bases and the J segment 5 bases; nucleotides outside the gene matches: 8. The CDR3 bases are TGTGCCAGCAGCGTGACGACAGGGGTGGTAACTGAAGCTTTCTTT. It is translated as CASSVTTGVVTEAFF.

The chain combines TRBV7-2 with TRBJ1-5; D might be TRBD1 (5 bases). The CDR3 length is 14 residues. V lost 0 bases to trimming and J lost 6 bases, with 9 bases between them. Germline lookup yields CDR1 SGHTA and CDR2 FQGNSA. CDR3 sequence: CASSLAQGGQPQHF. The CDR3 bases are TGTGCCAGCAGCTTAGCGCAGGGAGGTCAGCCCCAGCATTTT. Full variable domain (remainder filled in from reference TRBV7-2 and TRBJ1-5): GAGVSQSPSNKVTEKGKDVELRCDPISGHTALYWYRQSLGQGLEFLIYFQGNSAPDKSGLPSDRFSAERTGGSVSTLTIQRTQQEDSAVYLCASSLAQGGQPQHFGDGTRLSIL.

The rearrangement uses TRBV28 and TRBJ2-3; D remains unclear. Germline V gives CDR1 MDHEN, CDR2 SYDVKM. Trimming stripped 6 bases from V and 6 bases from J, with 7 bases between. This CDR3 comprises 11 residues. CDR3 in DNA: TGTGCCAGCAGCTCTAGGGATACGCAGTATTTT. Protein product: CASSSRDTQYF.

The CDR3 reads CASTTSAGPFLEFF. The CDR3 region has the DNA TGTGCCAGCACCACTTCAGCGGGTCCCTTCCTGGAGTTCTTC. The V call is TRBV28, the J call TRBJ2-1; maybe TRBD2 (6 bases). V was cut by 7 bases and J by 14 bases, with 24 bases left in between. Germline lookup yields CDR1 MDHEN and CDR2 SYDVKM. This CDR3 has 14 amino acids.

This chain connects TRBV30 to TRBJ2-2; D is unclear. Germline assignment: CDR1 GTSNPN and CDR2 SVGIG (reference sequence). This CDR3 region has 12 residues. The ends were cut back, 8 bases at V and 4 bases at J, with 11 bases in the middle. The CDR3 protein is CALGSSTGELFF. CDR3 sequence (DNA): TGTGCCCTAGGCTCTTCCACCGGGGAGCTGTTTTTT. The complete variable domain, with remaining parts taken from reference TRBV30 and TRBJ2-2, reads SQTIHQWPATLVQPVGSPLSLECTVEGTSNPNLYWYRQAAGRGLQLLFYSVGIGQISSEVPQNLSASRPQDRQFILSSKKLLLSDSGFYLCALGSSTGELFFGEGSRLTVL.

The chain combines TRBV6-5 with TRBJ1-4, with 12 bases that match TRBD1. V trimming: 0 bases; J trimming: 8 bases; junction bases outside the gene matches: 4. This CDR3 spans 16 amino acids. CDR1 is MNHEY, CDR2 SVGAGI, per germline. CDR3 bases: TGTGCCAGCAGTTACTCGACCGGGACAGGGGGCGAAAAACTGTTTTTT. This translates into CASSYSTGTGGEKLFF.

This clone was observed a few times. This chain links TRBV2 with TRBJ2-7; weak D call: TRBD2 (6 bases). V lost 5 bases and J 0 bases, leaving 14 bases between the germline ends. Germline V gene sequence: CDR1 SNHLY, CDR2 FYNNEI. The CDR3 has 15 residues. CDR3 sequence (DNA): TGTGCCAGCAGTCGGTGGACGGGACTCTCCTACGAGCAGTACTTC. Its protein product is CASSRWTGLSYEQYF.

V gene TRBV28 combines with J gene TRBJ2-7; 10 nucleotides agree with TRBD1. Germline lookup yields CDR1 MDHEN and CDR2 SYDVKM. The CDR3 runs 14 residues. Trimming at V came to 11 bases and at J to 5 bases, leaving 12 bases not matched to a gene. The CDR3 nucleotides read TGTGCCTGCCATGAGGGACAGGGGACCCACGAGCAGTACTTC. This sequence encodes CACHEGQGTHEQYF.

The CDR3 loop reads CAWSHRTEAFF. CDR3 bases: TGTGCCTGGAGTCACAGAACCGAAGCTTTCTTT. The rearrangement uses TRBV30 and TRBJ1-1; D call uncertain. The CDR3 is made up of 11 amino acids. The ends were cut back, 2 bases at V and 8 bases at J, with 9 bases in the middle. CDR1 and CDR2 from the germline V gene are GTSNPN and SVGIG (reference sequence).

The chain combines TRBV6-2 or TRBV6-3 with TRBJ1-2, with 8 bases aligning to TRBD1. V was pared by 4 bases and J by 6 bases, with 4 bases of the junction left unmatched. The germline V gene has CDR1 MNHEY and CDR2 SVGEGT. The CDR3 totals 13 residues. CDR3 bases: TGTGCCAGCAGTTTTTCAGGGGGCAATGGCTACACCTTC. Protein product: CASSFSGGNGYTF.

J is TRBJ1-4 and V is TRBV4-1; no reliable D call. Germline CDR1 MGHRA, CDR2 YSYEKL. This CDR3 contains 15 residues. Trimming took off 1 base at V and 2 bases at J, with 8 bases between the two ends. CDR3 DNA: TGCGCCAGCAGCCAAGGGCGAGGGACTAATGAAAAACTGTTTTTT. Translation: CASSQGRGTNEKLFF.

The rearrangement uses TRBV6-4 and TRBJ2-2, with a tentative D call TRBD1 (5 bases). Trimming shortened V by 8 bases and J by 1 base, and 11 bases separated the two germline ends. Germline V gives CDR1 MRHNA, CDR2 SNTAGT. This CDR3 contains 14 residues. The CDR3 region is CASQRQKNTGELFF. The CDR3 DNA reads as TGTGCCAGCCAACGACAGAAGAACACCGGGGAGCTGTTTTTT.

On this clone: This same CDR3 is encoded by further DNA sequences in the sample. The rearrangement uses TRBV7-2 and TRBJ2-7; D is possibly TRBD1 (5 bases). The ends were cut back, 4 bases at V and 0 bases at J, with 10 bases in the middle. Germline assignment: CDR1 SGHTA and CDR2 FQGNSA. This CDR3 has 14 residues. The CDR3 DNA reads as TGTGCCAGCAGCTCTCAGGGATCCTCCTACGAGCAGTACTTC. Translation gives CASSSQGSSYEQYF. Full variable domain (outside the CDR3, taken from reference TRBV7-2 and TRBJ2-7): GAGVSQSPSNKVTEKGKDVELRCDPISGHTALYWYRQSLGQGLEFLIYFQGNSAPDKSGLPSDRFSAERTGGSVSTLTIQRTQQEDSAVYLCASSSQGSSYEQYFGPGTRLTVT.

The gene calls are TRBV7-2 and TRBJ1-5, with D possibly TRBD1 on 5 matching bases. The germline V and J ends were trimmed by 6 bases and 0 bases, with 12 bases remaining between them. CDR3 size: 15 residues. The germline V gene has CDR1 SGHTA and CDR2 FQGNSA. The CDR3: CASREQGVSNQPQHF. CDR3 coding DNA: TGTGCCAGCAGGGAGCAAGGGGTTAGCAATCAGCCCCAGCATTTT.